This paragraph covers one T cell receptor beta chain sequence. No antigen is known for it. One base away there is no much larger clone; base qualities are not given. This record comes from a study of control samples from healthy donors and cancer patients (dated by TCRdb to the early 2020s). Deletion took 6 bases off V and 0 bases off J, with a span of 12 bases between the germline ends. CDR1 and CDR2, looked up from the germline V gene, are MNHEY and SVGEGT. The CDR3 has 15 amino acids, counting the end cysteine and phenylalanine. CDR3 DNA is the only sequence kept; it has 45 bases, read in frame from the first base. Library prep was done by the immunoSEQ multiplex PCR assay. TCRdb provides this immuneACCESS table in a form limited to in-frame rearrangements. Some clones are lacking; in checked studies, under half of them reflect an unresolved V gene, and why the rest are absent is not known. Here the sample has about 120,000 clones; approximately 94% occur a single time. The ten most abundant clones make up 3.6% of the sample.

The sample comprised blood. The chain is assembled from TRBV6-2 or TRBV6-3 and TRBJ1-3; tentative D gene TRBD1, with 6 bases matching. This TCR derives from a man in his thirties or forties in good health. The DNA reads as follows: TGTGCCAGCAGCAACAGGGATTTCTCTGGAAACACCATATATTTT. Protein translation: CASSNRDFSGNTIYF.